This T cell receptor beta chain came from a study of lymphopenia after photon versus proton radiotherapy. Here immunoSEQ multiplex PCR was the method, and the copy in TCRdb shows in-frame clones only, minus some. The sample records about 25,000 clones, 83% being singletons. The sequenced sample was peripheral blood, obtained from a patient treated with photon-based radiotherapy. This clonotype was obtained from a woman between 50 and 59 years old with pancreatic cancer.

The CDR3 sequence is CASSPDTQYF. The CDR3 DNA is TGTGCCAGCTCACCAGATACGCAGTATTTT. V usage is TRBV18 and J usage is TRBJ2-3; D is unclear. The CDR3 is made up of 10 amino acids. The germline V and J ends were trimmed by 2 bases and 6 bases, with 0 bases remaining between them. Looked up from germline, CDR1 is KGHSH and CDR2 is LQKENI.